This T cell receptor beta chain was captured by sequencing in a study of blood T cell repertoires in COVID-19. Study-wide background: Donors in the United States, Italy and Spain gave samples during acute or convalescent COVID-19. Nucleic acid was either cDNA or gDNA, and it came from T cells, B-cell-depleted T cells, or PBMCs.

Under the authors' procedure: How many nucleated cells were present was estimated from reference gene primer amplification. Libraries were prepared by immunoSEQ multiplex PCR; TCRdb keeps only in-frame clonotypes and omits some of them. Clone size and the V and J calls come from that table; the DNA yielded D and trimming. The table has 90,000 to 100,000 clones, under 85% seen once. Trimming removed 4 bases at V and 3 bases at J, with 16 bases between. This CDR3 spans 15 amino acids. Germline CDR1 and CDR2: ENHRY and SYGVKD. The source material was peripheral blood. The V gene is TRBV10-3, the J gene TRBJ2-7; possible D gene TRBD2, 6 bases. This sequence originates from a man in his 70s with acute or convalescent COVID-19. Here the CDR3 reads CAISGRTGADYEQYF. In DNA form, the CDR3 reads TGTGCCATCAGTGGAAGGACGGGAGCGGACTACGAGCAGTACTTC.